Shown below are 2 T cell receptor beta chains from a single sample sequenced in a study of cytomegalovirus exposure and HLA in healthy donors. PCR used 60 Vbeta primers and 13 Jbeta primers. Some clones are missing from TCRdb's copy, which holds only in-frame ones; the method was immunoSEQ multiplex PCR. The data hold 150,000 to 200,000 clones, with over 75% observed a single time. Sequences were obtained from PBMCs. The receptors originated from a man between 18 and 29 years old in good health and CMV-seronegative.

The CDR3 loop reads CASRPGTSGLNEQFF. CDR3 bases: TGTGCCAGCAGACCCGGGACTAGCGGGCTCAATGAGCAGTTCTTC. The genes are TRBV7-9 and TRBJ2-1, with 12 positions matching TRBD2. The germline gives CDR1 SEHNR, CDR2 FQNEAQ (reference sequence). The CDR3 is 15 amino acids. The J segment lost 6 bases and the V segment lost 6 bases, leaving 6 bases of the junction unmatched.

The rearrangement links TRBV7-6 to TRBJ2-7; TRBD2 might be the D (5 bases). CDR1 and CDR2 from the germline V gene are SGHVS and FNYEAQ. Trimming cost V 5 bases and J 0 bases, with 11 bases left between them. The CDR3 consists of 14 residues. This CDR3 is CASSGTEGSYEQYF. The CDR3 DNA is TGTGCCAGCAGCGGAACCGAGGGCTCCTACGAGCAGTACTTC.